The 15 T cell receptor beta chains below were found in one sample sequenced in a study of vaccination effects on CD4 cells after COVID-19. Their target antigens are unknown. Data came from immunoSEQ multiplex PCR; TCRdb stores just in-frame clones and leaves some out. The sample lists about 24,000 clones, less than 85% occurring once. Antigen-specific CD4+ T cells expanded by the ViraFEST assay with viral peptide pools were then sequenced. Following 10 days of culture, CD4+ T cells were isolated. Between March and December 2020, the person had a SARS-CoV-2 infection that PCR confirmed. This material consisted of CD4+ T cells from PBMCs cultured with SARS-CoV-2 spike peptides, taken before COVID-19 vaccination. The origin of the receptors is a human donor who had a prior SARS-CoV-2 infection.

This clone appeared a single time. Other DNA sequences in the same sample also yield this CDR3. The J gene is TRBJ2-5, the V gene TRBV3-1 (or the pseudogene TRBV3-2); D is unclear. Trimming took 3 bases from V and 1 from J, leaving 6 bases between them. Germline loops: CDR1 LGHDT, CDR2 YNNKEL (reference sequence). The CDR3 consists of 13 residues. The CDR3 loop reads CASSHRTQETQYF. The CDR3 DNA sequence: TGTGCCAGCAGCCACCGGACCCAAGAGACCCAGTACTTC.

This chain joins TRBV20-1 and TRBJ2-5, with D perhaps matching TRBD2 (5 bases). Germline V gene data show CDR1 as DFQATT and CDR2 as SNEGSKA (reference sequence). The CDR3 runs to 14 residues. V lost 3 bases and J lost 4, with 15 bases in between. The CDR3 is CSASLRVLGETQYF. In nucleotides, the CDR3 is TGCAGTGCTAGTCTGAGGGTTCTGGGAGAGACCCAGTACTTC.

The V and J genes are TRBV11-3 and TRBJ2-2; perhaps TRBD2 as D (6 bases). The CDR3 sequence is 14 residues long. Trimming took 5 bases from V and 6 from J, leaving 13 bases between them. Germline CDR1 is SGHNT and CDR2 is YENEEA. Here the CDR3 reads CASSTLSSAGELFF. DNA of the CDR3: TGTGCCAGCAGCACGTTGTCTAGCGCCGGGGAGCTGTTTTTT.

The chain joins TRBV2 to TRBJ2-3; D call uncertain. CDR3 length: 13 amino acids. Looked up from germline, CDR1 is SNHLY and CDR2 is FYNNEI. Trimming removed 4 bases from V and 2 bases from J, with 7 bases in between. CDR3 protein: CASSGAITDTQYF. The CDR3 DNA is TGTGCCAGCAGTGGGGCTATCACAGATACGCAGTATTTT.

This clone was observed a single time. The chain joins TRBV18 to TRBJ1-2, with 7 bases matching TRBD1. CDR1 KGHSH and CDR2 LQKENI come from the germline V gene. CDR3 size: 12 residues. Unmatched junction bases numbered 7, after V lost 9 bases and J lost 6 bases. CDR3 protein: CASTLQGNGYTF. The CDR3 DNA sequence: TGTGCCAGTACTTTACAGGGGAATGGCTACACCTTC.

The chain carries TRBV6-5 and TRBJ2-6, with D possibly TRBD2 on 5 matching bases. Germline V CDR1 and CDR2: MNHEY, SVGAGI. CDR3 size: 16 residues. V shed 2 bases and J shed 1 base, with 9 bases lying between them. CDR3: CASSYSWESGANVLTF. The CDR3 coding sequence is TGTGCCAGCAGTTACAGTTGGGAGTCTGGGGCCAACGTCCTGACTTTC.

This chain uses TRBV11-3 with TRBJ2-1; 15 bases map to TRBD2. Germline CDR1 SGHNT, CDR2 YENEEA. The V gene end was trimmed by 4 bases and the J gene end by 1 base; junction bases not matched to a gene: 11. The CDR3 contains 20 residues. The CDR3 sequence is CASSSPGLAGGLRSYNEQFF. As DNA, the CDR3 is TGTGCCAGCAGCTCGCCGGGACTAGCGGGAGGACTTAGGTCCTACAATGAGCAGTTCTTC.

V is TRBV11-3 and J is TRBJ1-3; TRBD1 might be the D (5 bases). Per the germline V gene, CDR1 is SGHNT and CDR2 is YENEEA. V was pared by 4 bases and J by 3 bases, with 7 bases between. This CDR3 has 13 amino acids. CDR3 region: CASSSGNGNTIYF. The CDR3 region has the DNA TGTGCCAGCAGCTCAGGGAATGGAAACACCATATATTTT.

This rearrangement joins TRBV6-4 to TRBJ2-2, with D tentatively TRBD1 (6 bases). Germline loops: CDR1 MRHNA, CDR2 SNTAGT. There are 18 residues in the CDR3. V gave up 2 bases and J gave up 1 base, with 17 bases separating them. The DNA for the CDR3 is TGTGCCAGCAGTGACGGTGATCTGGGGGCAAAGAACACCGGGGAGCTGTTTTTT. Residues: CASSDGDLGAKNTGELFF.

The chain has TRBV7-2 and TRBJ2-1; D is unclear. Germline values: CDR1 SGHTA, CDR2 FQGNSA. The V gene lost 2 bases and the J gene lost 12 bases, with 17 bases spanning the gap. The CDR3 is 14 residues long. The CDR3 reads CASSLTTPVWRQFF. Written as DNA, the CDR3 is TGTGCCAGCAGCTTAACTACTCCCGTGTGGAGGCAGTTCTTC.

Here the CDR3 reads CASSSSNWDSNQPQHF. CDR3 coding DNA: TGTGCCAGCAGTTCCAGCAACTGGGATAGCAATCAGCCCCAGCATTTT. The J gene is TRBJ1-5, the V gene TRBV6-5; D remains ambiguous. The V end lost 4 bases, the J end lost 0 bases, and 13 bases lay between the germline ends. The CDR3 is 16 amino acids. Germline CDR1 MNHEY, CDR2 SVGAGI.

The chain is built from TRBV9 and TRBJ2-6, with D perhaps being TRBD1 or TRBD2 (5 bases each). The CDR3 runs 16 residues. Germline CDR1 and CDR2: SGDLS and YYNGEE. The V end was cut by 2 bases, the J end by 0 bases, with 9 bases between. The CDR3 region is CASSVMGVSGANVLTF. The CDR3 DNA sequence: TGTGCCAGCAGCGTGATGGGGGTCTCTGGGGCCAACGTCCTGACTTTC.

V usage is TRBV7-9 and J usage is TRBJ1-2; D might be TRBD1 (6 bases). The CDR3 runs to 18 residues. Germline lookup yields CDR1 SEHNR and CDR2 FQNEAQ (reference sequence). Trimming pared 4 bases from V and 0 bases from J, leaving 21 bases between. The CDR3: CASSSTTGSTEPNYGYTF. The CDR3 DNA reads TGTGCCAGCAGCTCTACCACAGGGTCAACCGAGCCTAACTATGGCTACACCTTC.

The chain is built from TRBV6-4 and TRBJ2-1, with TRBD2 identical over 8 bases. The CDR3 is made up of 16 amino acids. Per the germline V gene, CDR1 is MRHNA and CDR2 is SNTAGT. V lost 5 bases and J lost 6; bases outside the gene matches: 12. As DNA, the CDR3 is TGTGCCAGCAGTCCCCAAGCGGGGGTTTTAGGCAATGAGCAGTTCTTC. Translation: CASSPQAGVLGNEQFF.

The J gene is TRBJ2-2, the V gene TRBV4-1; TRBD2 agrees at 13 bases. Germline loops: CDR1 MGHRA, CDR2 YSYEKL. The ends lost 0 bases at V and 3 bases at J; junction bases unmatched: 7. The CDR3 runs 19 residues. This chain's CDR3 is CASSQERLAGGKHTGELFF. DNA of the CDR3: TGCGCCAGCAGCCAAGAACGACTAGCGGGGGGTAAACACACCGGGGAGCTGTTTTTT.